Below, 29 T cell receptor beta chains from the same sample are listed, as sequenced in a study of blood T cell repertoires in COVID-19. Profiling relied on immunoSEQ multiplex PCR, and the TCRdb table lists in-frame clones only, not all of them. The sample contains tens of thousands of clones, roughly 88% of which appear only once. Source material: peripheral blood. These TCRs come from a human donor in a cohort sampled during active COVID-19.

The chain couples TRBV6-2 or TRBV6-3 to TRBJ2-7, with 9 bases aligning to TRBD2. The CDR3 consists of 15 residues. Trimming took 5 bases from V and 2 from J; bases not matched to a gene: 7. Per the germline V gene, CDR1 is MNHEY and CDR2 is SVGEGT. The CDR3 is CASSQPGLAAYEQYF. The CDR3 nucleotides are TGTGCCAGCAGTCAGCCGGGACTAGCTGCCTACGAGCAGTACTTC.

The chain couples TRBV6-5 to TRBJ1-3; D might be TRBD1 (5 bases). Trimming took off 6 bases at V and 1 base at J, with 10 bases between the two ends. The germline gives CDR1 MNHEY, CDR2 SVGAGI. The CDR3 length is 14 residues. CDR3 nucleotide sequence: TGTGCCAGCAGAAGACCAGGGTCTGGAAACACCATATATTTT. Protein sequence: CASRRPGSGNTIYF.

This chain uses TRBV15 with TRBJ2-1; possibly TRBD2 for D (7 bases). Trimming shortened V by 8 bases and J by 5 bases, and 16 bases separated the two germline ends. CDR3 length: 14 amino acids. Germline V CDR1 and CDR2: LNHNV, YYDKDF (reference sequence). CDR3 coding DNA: TGTGCCACCGTCAATCGGGGGGCAAACAATGAGCAGTTCTTC. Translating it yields CATVNRGANNEQFF.

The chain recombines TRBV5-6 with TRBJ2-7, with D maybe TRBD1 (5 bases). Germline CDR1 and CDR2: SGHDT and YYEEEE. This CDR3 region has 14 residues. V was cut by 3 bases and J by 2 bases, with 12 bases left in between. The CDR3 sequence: CASSWAPRAYEQYF. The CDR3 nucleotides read TGTGCCAGCAGCTGGGCACCCAGGGCCTACGAGCAGTACTTC.

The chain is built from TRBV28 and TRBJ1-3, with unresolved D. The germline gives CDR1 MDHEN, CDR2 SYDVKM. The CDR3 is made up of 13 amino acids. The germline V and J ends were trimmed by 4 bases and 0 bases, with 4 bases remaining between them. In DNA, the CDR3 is TGTGCCAGCAGTTCCGTCTCTGGAAACACCATATATTTT. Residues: CASSSVSGNTIYF.

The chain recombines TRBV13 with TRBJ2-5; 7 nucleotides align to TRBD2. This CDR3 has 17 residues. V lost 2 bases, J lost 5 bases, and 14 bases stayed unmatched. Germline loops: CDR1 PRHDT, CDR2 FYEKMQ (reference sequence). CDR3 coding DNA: TGTGCCAGCAGCTTACGGGAGGCGCAGTTAGATCGGGAGACCCAGTACTTC. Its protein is CASSLREAQLDRETQYF.

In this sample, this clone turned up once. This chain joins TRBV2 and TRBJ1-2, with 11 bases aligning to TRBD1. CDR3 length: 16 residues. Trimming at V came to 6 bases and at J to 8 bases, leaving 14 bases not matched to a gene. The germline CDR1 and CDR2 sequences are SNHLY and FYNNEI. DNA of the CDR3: TGTGCCAGCAGCGCGTGGTTTGGACAGGGGGCGATGGGCTACACCTTC. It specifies CASSAWFGQGAMGYTF.

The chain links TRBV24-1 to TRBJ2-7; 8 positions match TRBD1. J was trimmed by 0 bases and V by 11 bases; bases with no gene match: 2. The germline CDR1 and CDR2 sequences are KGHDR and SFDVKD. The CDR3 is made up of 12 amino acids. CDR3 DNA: TGTGCCAGCACAGGGGGCTCCTACGAGCAGTACTTC. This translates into CASTGGSYEQYF.

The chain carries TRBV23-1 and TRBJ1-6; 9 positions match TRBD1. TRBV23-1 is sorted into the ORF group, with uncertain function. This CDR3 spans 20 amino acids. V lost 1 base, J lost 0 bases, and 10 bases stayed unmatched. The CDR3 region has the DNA TGCGCCAGCAGTCAATACGACAGGGGGACGCTAAGCTCCTATAATTCACCCCTCCACTTT. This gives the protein CASSQYDRGTLSSYNSPLHF.

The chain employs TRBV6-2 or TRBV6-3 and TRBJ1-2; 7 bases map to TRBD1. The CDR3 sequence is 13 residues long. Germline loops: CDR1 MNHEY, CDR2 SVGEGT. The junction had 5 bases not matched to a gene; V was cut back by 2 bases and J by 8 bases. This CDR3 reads CASSYGQAAGYTF. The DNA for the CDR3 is TGTGCCAGCAGTTACGGACAGGCCGCGGGCTACACCTTC.

CDR3 DNA: TGTGCCACAGGGGGGGAGACCCAGTACTTC. It encodes CATGGETQYF. V is TRBV25-1 and J is TRBJ2-5, with D perhaps matching TRBD1 (7 bases). CDR1 MGHDK and CDR2 SYGVNS come from the germline V gene. The ends were cut back, 10 bases at V and 5 bases at J, with 8 bases in the middle. CDR3 length: 10 amino acids.

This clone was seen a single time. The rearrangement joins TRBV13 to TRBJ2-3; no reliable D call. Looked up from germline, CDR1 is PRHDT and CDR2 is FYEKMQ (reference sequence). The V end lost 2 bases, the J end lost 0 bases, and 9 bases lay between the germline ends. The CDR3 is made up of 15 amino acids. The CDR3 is CASSLFQISTDTQYF. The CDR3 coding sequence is TGTGCCAGCAGCTTATTTCAGATTAGCACAGATACGCAGTATTTT.

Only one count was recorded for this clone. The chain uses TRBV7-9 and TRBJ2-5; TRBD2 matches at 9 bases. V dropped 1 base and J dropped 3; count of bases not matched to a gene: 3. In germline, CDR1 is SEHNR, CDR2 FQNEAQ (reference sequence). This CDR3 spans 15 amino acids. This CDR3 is CASSLGGGGEETQYF. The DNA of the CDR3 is TGTGCCAGCAGCTTAGGAGGCGGGGGGGAAGAGACCCAGTACTTC.

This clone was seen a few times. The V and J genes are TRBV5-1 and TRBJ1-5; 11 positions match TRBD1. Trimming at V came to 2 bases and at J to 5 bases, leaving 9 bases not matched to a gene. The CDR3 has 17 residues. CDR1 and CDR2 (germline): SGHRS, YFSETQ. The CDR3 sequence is CASSFGPPGQGDQPQHF. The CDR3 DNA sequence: TGCGCCAGCAGCTTTGGCCCACCGGGACAGGGGGATCAGCCCCAGCATTTT.

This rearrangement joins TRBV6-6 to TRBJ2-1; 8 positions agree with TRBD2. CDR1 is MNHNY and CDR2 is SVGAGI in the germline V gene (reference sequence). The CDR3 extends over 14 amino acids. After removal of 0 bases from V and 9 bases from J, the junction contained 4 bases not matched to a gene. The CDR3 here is CASSYSSSGAEQFF. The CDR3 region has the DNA TGTGCCAGCAGTTACTCGAGTAGCGGGGCTGAGCAGTTCTTC.

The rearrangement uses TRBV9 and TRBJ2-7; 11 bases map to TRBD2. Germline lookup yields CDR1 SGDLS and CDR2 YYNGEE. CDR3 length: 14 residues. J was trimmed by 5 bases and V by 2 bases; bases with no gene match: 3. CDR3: CASSVTSGANEQYF. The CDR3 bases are TGTGCCAGCAGCGTGACTAGCGGGGCTAACGAGCAGTACTTC.

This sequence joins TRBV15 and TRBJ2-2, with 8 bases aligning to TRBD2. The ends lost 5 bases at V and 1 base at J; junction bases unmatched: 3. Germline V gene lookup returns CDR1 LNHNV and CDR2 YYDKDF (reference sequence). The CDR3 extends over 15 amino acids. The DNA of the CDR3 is TGTGCCACCAGCGGGGGACTAGAGAACACCGGGGAGCTGTTTTTT. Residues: CATSGGLENTGELFF.

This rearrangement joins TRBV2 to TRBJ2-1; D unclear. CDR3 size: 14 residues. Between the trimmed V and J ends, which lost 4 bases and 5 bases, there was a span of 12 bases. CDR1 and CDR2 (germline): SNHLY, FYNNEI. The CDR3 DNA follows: TGTGCCAGCAGTGCAGGCCCTGAAGACAATGAGCAGTTCTTC. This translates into CASSAGPEDNEQFF. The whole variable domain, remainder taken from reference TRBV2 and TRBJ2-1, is EPEVTQTPSHQVTQMGQEVILRCVPISNHLYFYWYRQILGQKVEFLVSFYNNEISEKSEIFDDQFSVERPDGSNFTLKIRSTKLEDSAMYFCASSAGPEDNEQFFGPGTRLTVL.

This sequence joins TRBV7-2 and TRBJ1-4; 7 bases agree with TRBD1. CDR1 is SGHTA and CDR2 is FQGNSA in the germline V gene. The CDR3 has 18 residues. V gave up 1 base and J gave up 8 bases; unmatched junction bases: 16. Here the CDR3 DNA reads TGTGCCAGCAGCTTAGTTAGGGGGCGCGGTATCTTTTGGGAAAAACTGTTTTTT. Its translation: CASSLVRGRGIFWEKLFF.

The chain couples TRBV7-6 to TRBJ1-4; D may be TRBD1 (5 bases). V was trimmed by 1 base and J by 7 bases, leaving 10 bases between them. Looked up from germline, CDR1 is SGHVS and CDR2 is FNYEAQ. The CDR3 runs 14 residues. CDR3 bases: TGTGCCAGCAGCTTAGGGGCAGGGTCTGAAAAACTGTTTTTT. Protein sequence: CASSLGAGSEKLFF.

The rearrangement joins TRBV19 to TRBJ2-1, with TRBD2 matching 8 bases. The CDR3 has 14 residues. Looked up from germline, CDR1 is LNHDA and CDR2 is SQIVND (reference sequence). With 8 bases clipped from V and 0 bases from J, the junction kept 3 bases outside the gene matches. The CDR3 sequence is CASRSGNSYNEQFF. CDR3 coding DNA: TGTGCCAGTCGTAGCGGGAACTCCTACAATGAGCAGTTCTTC.

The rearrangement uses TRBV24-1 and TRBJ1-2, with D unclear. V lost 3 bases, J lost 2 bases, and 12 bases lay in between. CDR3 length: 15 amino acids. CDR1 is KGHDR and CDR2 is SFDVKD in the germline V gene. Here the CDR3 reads CATSDGPSGNYGYTF. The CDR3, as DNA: TGTGCCACCAGTGATGGCCCATCGGGAAACTATGGCTACACCTTC.

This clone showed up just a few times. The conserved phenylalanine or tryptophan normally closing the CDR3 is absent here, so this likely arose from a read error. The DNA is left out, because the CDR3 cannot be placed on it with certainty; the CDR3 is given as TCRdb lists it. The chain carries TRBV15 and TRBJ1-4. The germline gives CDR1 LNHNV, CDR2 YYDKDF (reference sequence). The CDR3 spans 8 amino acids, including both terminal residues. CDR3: CATSRAPS.

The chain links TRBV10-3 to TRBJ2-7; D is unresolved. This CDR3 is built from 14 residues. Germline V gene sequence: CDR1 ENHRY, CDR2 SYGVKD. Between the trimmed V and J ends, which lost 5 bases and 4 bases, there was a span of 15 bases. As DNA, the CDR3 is TGTGCCATCAGTAAGCAGGAAACCTCTTACGAGCAGTACTTC. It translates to CAISKQETSYEQYF.

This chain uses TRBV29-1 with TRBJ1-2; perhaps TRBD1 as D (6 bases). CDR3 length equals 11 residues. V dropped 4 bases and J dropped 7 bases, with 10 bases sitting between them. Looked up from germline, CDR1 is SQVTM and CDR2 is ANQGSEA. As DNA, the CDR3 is TGCAGCGTTGGGGGGGGCATTGGCTACACCTTC. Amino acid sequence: CSVGGGIGYTF.

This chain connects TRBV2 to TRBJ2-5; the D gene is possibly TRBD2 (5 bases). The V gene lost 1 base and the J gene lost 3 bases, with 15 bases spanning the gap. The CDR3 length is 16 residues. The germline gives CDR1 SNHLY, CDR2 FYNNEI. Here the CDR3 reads CASSEGVGGLEETQYF. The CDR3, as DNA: TGTGCCAGCAGTGAAGGAGTGGGCGGGCTCGAAGAGACCCAGTACTTC.

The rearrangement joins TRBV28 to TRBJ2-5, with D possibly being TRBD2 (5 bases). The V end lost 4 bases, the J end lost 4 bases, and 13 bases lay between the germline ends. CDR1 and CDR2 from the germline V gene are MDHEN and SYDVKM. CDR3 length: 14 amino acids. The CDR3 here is CASSSGLRRETQYF. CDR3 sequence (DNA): TGTGCCAGCAGTTCCGGACTGCGTAGAGAGACCCAGTACTTC. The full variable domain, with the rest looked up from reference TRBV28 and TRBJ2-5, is DVKVTQSSRYLVKRTGEKVFLECVQDMDHENMFWYRQDPGLGLRLIYFSYDVKMKEKGDIPEGYSVSREKKERFSLILESASTNQTSMYLCASSSGLRRETQYFGPGTRLLVL.

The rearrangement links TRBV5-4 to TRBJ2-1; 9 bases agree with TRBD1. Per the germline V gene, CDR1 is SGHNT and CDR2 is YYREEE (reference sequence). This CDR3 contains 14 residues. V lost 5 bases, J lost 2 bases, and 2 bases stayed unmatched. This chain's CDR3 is CASRGQGAYNEQFF. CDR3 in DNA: TGTGCCAGCAGGGGACAGGGAGCCTACAATGAGCAGTTCTTC.

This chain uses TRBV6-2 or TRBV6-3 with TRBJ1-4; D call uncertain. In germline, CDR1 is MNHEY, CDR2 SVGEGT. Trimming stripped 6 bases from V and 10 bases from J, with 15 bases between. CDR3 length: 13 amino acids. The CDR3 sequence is CASSPTTGRKLFF. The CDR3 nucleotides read TGTGCCAGCAGCCCTACCACCGGGAGAAAACTGTTTTTT.